This record covers a single TCR beta chain. The sample is drawn from a study of blood T cell repertoires in COVID-19. In the study overall: The United States, Italy and Spain provided the acute and convalescent COVID-19 samples. The cDNA or gDNA used as material had been derived from T cells, B-cell-depleted T cells, or PBMCs.

Seattle cases were enrolled at active infection and followed longitudinally. The authors' processing: The assay estimated nucleated cells by amplifying reference gene primers. Only in-frame clones appear in the TCRdb table, and some are missing; sequencing was by immunoSEQ multiplex PCR. V and J calls plus clone size are reproduced from that table; the DNA served to infer D and trimming. Of 350,000 or so clones detected, approximately 89% appear once; the ten largest clones hold approximately 4.1%. Germline CDR1 SGHTA, CDR2 FQGTGA. The V gene lost 4 bases and the J gene lost 1 base, with 20 bases spanning the gap. The CDR3 loop spans 18 amino acids.

The chain uses TRBV7-3 and TRBJ2-4; perhaps TRBD2 as D (6 bases). The sequence was obtained from an older woman with COVID-19, enrolled during active disease. The sequenced material came from peripheral blood. This CDR3 reads CASSSQISGTVAKNIQYF. As DNA, the CDR3 is TGTGCCAGCAGCTCCCAGATTTCCGGGACTGTGGCCAAAAACATTCAGTACTTC. The entire variable domain, with the rest obtained from reference TRBV7-3 and TRBJ2-4, is as follows: GAGVSQTPSNKVTEKGKYVELRCDPISGHTALYWYRQSLGQGPEFLIYFQGTGAADDSGLPNDRFFAVRPEGSVSTLKIQRTERGDSAVYLCASSSQISGTVAKNIQYFGAGTRLSVL.